This passage covers 31 T cell receptor beta chains from one sample sequenced in a study of T cell repertoires in cytomegalovirus infection. No antigen has been assigned to these receptors. TCRdb re-analysed the reads in MiXCR, keeping a single row per CDR3 protein. The table lists some 70,000 distinct CDR3 sequences, more than 20% of them singletons, with 79% in the top ten. The sequencing input was PBMCs, sequenced either directly or after in vitro stimulation (not recorded which). The receptors come from a human donor in good health (CMV status not recorded). Some clones in this sample may be carry-over from other donors' samples.

The chain combines TRBV7-6 with TRBJ2-3, with unresolved D. Germline CDR1 reads SGHVS; CDR2 reads FNYEAQ. The CDR3 length is 13 residues. V dropped 5 bases and J dropped 5 bases, with 11 bases sitting between them. The CDR3 DNA reads TGTGCCAGCAGCCCAGCGCGGAGAGATACGCAGTATTTT. Translation: CASSPARRDTQYF.

Many counts were recorded for this clonotype. The V call is TRBV7-8, the J call TRBJ2-5, with D unclear. Germline V gene data show CDR1 as SGHVS and CDR2 as FQNEAQ. The CDR3 totals 16 residues. Trimming removed 5 bases from V and 5 bases from J, with 21 bases in between. The CDR3 loop reads CASSPYRNLRSETQYF. The CDR3 DNA reads as TGTGCCAGCAGCCCCTATCGGAACCTGCGGTCGGAGACCCAGTACTTC.

This rearrangement joins TRBV28 to TRBJ1-4, with D unresolved. The CDR3 extends over 15 amino acids. V dropped 4 bases and J dropped 2 bases, with 11 bases sitting between them. CDR1 MDHEN and CDR2 SYDVKM come from the germline V gene. In DNA, the CDR3 is TGTGCCAGCAGTTCCCCCGGTGGGACTAATGAAAAACTGTTTTTT. It is translated as CASSSPGGTNEKLFF.

This clonotype occurred a few times. This rearrangement joins TRBV7-3 to TRBJ2-1; D unclear. Germline CDR1 is SGHTA and CDR2 is FQGTGA. This CDR3 region has 13 residues. V shed 0 bases and J shed 12 bases, with 12 bases lying between them. CDR3 amino acids: CASSLTGSPSQFF. The CDR3 coding sequence is TGTGCCAGCAGCTTAACCGGTAGCCCATCGCAGTTCTTC.

This rearrangement joins TRBV6-5 to TRBJ2-1; D is uncertain. Germline CDR1 MNHEY, CDR2 SVGAGI. V lost 8 bases to trimming and J lost 9 bases, with 14 bases between them. The CDR3 contains 12 residues. For the CDR3, the DNA is TGTGCCAGCGGGGAACAGTTACGTGAGCAGTTCTTC. Translated: CASGEQLREQFF.

The rearrangement links TRBV27 to TRBJ2-1; no definite D call. The CDR3 consists of 14 residues. Germline assignment: CDR1 MNHEY and CDR2 SMNVEV (reference sequence). V was clipped by 4 bases and J by 6 bases, with 13 bases between them. The CDR3 bases are TGTGCCAGCAGTTCCCGGACCGTGCCCAATGAGCAGTTCTTC. This codes for CASSSRTVPNEQFF.

This clonotype appeared a few times. This sequence joins TRBV27 and TRBJ1-1; D uncertain. The CDR3 runs to 14 residues. The V gene lost 10 bases and the J gene lost 1 base, with 16 bases spanning the gap. Per germline, CDR1 MNHEY and CDR2 SMNVEV (reference sequence). The CDR3 region has the DNA TGTGCCACCAGAGGTCGACCTGGGAACACTGAAGCTTTCTTT. Translated, it gives CATRGRPGNTEAFF.

This chain connects TRBV29-1 to TRBJ1-5, with 7 nucleotides matching TRBD1. Trimming cost V 6 bases and J 2 bases; bases outside gene matches: 10. Germline V gene data show CDR1 as SQVTM and CDR2 as ANQGSEA. This CDR3 spans 15 amino acids. This chain's CDR3 is CSVAEGGAGNQPQHF. As DNA, the CDR3 is TGCAGCGTCGCCGAAGGGGGCGCGGGCAATCAGCCCCAGCATTTT.

The chain carries TRBV28 and TRBJ2-1; 10 bases line up with TRBD2. Trimming removed 10 bases from V and 1 base from J; junction bases left unmatched: 4. The CDR3 has 14 amino acids. CDR1 and CDR2 (germline): MDHEN, SYDVKM. CDR3 loop: CATRTSGSYNEQFF. CDR3 DNA: TGTGCCACTCGGACTAGCGGTTCCTACAATGAGCAGTTCTTC.

This clonotype appeared a few times. V is TRBV15 and J is TRBJ2-2; D tentatively fits TRBD1 or TRBD2 (5 bases each). CDR3 size: 20 residues. Germline values: CDR1 LNHNV, CDR2 YYDKDF (reference sequence). Trimming pared 0 bases from V and 2 bases from J, leaving 22 bases between. DNA of the CDR3: TGTGCCACCAGCAGAGATGAGGACAAACGGGGCGGCATCAACACCGGGGAGCTGTTTTTT. Its protein is CATSRDEDKRGGINTGELFF.

The chain carries TRBV27 and TRBJ1-3, with D perhaps TRBD1 (5 bases). Trimming removed 6 bases from V and 2 bases from J, with 14 bases in between. CDR3 length: 15 amino acids. Germline-derived CDR1 and CDR2 are MNHEY and SMNVEV (reference sequence). DNA for the CDR3: TGTGCCAGCAGGGACATCGGTCGGGCTGGAAACACCATATATTTT. This encodes CASRDIGRAGNTIYF.

The chain has TRBV7-6 and TRBJ2-1; D possibly matches TRBD1 or TRBD2 (5 bases each). This CDR3 is built from 12 residues. The V gene's germline CDR1 is SGHVS and CDR2 FNYEAQ. V was shortened by 3 bases and J by 16 bases, with 16 bases between the two germline ends. Here the CDR3 DNA reads TGTGCCAGCAGCTTGGACTCTCAGGGTGGTTTCTTC. Its protein is CASSLDSQGGFF.

The J gene is TRBJ1-2, the V gene TRBV2; D is possibly TRBD1 (5 bases). Germline V gene sequence: CDR1 SNHLY, CDR2 FYNNEI. This CDR3 has 12 amino acids. V was pared by 4 bases and J by 6 bases, with 9 bases between. Here the CDR3 DNA reads TGTGCCAGCAGTGTCGACAGAGATGGCTACACCTTC. Translation: CASSVDRDGYTF.

The chain links TRBV5-6 to TRBJ1-2; unclear D gene. Trimming left V 0 bases short and J 7 bases short, with 22 bases between. Germline-derived CDR1 and CDR2 are SGHDT and YYEEEE. The CDR3 is made up of 17 amino acids. Here the CDR3 DNA reads TGTGCCAGCAGCTTGGTTGAGACGGCGCCTCCTACCGCTGGCTACACCTTC. This translates into CASSLVETAPPTAGYTF.

The V gene is TRBV27, the J gene TRBJ2-3; TRBD2 matches at 8 bases. Losses at the gene ends were 3 bases for V and 10 bases for J; bases not matched to a gene: 12. Germline V gene lookup returns CDR1 MNHEY and CDR2 SMNVEV (reference sequence). The CDR3 consists of 15 residues. As DNA, the CDR3 is TGTGCCAGCAGTTTTAGTCCCATGCGGGAGGCGGCGCAGTATTTT. Its translation is CASSFSPMREAAQYF.

The rearrangement uses TRBV5-4 and TRBJ2-5, with D maybe TRBD2 (6 bases). The germline V gene encodes CDR1 SGHNT and CDR2 YYREEE (reference sequence). Trimming took 5 bases from V and 3 from J, leaving 11 bases between them. CDR3 length: 13 residues. This chain's CDR3 is CASRRDSKETQYF. The CDR3, as DNA: TGTGCCAGCAGACGGGACTCTAAAGAGACCCAGTACTTC.

There are a few counts of this clonotype. The V gene is TRBV11-2, the J gene TRBJ2-7; D is undetermined. The V and J ends lost 0 bases and 0 bases respectively, with 9 bases between them. This CDR3 contains 15 residues. Germline CDR1 and CDR2: SGHAT and FQNNGV. The CDR3 here is CASSLEGVPSYEQYF. CDR3 DNA sequence: TGTGCCAGCAGCTTAGAGGGCGTCCCCTCCTACGAGCAGTACTTC.

The genes are TRBV11-2 and TRBJ2-4; TRBD2 aligns across 11 bases. The V gene's germline CDR1 is SGHAT and CDR2 FQNNGV. V shed 5 bases and J 0 bases; nucleotides not matched to a gene: 12. The CDR3 has 19 amino acids. The CDR3 coding sequence is TGTGCCAGCAGCGTAGGGGGACTAGCGGACTTTCTAGCCAAAAACATTCAGTACTTC. It yields the protein CASSVGGLADFLAKNIQYF.

This clonotype was seen at least ten times. This chain joins TRBV7-2 and TRBJ2-7; TRBD1 might be the D (6 bases). The CDR3 is made up of 15 amino acids. The germline CDR1 and CDR2 sequences are SGHTA and FQGNSA. The germline V and J ends were trimmed by 2 bases and 4 bases, with 15 bases remaining between them. CDR3 DNA: TGTGCCAGCAGCTTATCGCCAGGGGCAAAATACGAGCAGTACTTC. This codes for CASSLSPGAKYEQYF.

This chain links TRBV7-2 with TRBJ2-5; TRBD2 matches 10 bases. Germline CDR1 is SGHTA and CDR2 is FQGNSA. V lost 5 bases to trimming and J lost 2 bases; unmatched junction nucleotides: 11. The CDR3 extends over 17 amino acids. The CDR3 reads CASSKGQSGRAQETQYF. The CDR3 DNA reads as TGTGCCAGCAGCAAGGGGCAAAGCGGGAGGGCACAAGAGACCCAGTACTTC.

This clonotype was seen at least ten times. V and J are TRBV7-9 and TRBJ2-4; D not certain. CDR3 size: 14 residues. Germline CDR1 and CDR2: SEHNR and FQNEAQ (reference sequence). V was clipped by 3 bases and J by 0 bases, with 6 bases between them. The CDR3 loop is CASSFERAKNIQYF. The CDR3 DNA follows: TGTGCCAGCAGCTTCGAACGAGCCAAAAACATTCAGTACTTC.

V and J are TRBV7-9 and TRBJ2-1; the match to TRBD1 covers 7 bases. Per germline, CDR1 SEHNR and CDR2 FQNEAQ (reference sequence). The ends lost 1 base at V and 3 bases at J; junction bases unmatched: 9. This CDR3 has 17 residues. The CDR3 is CASSLEQGPLVYNEQFF. The CDR3 nucleotides read TGTGCCAGCAGCTTAGAACAGGGGCCTTTGGTCTACAATGAGCAGTTCTTC.

This clonotype was picked up a small number of times. The chain combines TRBV27 with TRBJ1-6; the D is unclear. Germline V CDR1 and CDR2: MNHEY, SMNVEV (reference sequence). V dropped 2 bases and J dropped 4 bases, with 9 bases sitting between them. The CDR3 is 15 amino acids. CDR3 coding DNA: TGTGCCAGCAGTTTAGGCCTCGTATATAATTCACCCCTCCACTTT. Translated: CASSLGLVYNSPLHF.

This clonotype was counted a few times. The chain carries TRBV20-1 and TRBJ1-3; D is undetermined. The ends were cut back, 6 bases at V and 4 bases at J, with 10 bases in the middle. Germline values: CDR1 DFQATT, CDR2 SNEGSKA (reference sequence). The CDR3 runs to 12 residues. The CDR3 sequence: CSAYRRGNTIYF. CDR3 nucleotides: TGCAGTGCATACAGAAGAGGAAACACCATATATTTT.

This sequence joins TRBV20-1 and TRBJ1-6; the match to TRBD1 covers 9 bases. The CDR3 consists of 16 residues. J was trimmed by 7 bases and V by 1 base; bases with no gene match: 8. Germline CDR1 is DFQATT and CDR2 is SNEGSKA (reference sequence). DNA of the CDR3: TGCAGTGCTAGAGTGGGACAGGGATCCGCGAATTCACCCCTCCACTTT. It yields the protein CSARVGQGSANSPLHF.

The V and J genes are TRBV5-1 and TRBJ2-1; D possibly corresponds to TRBD1 (6 bases). V shed 2 bases and J shed 0 bases, with 9 bases lying between them. CDR1 and CDR2 (germline): SGHRS, YFSETQ. The CDR3 has 15 amino acids. CDR3 in amino acids: CASSFTGPSYNEQFF. The CDR3 DNA follows: TGCGCCAGCAGCTTTACAGGGCCCTCCTACAATGAGCAGTTCTTC.

The chain recombines TRBV27 with TRBJ2-6; a possible D gene is TRBD2 (6 bases). V lost 8 bases and J lost 1, with 12 bases in between. Germline V gene sequence: CDR1 MNHEY, CDR2 SMNVEV (reference sequence). The CDR3 consists of 15 residues. The DNA for the CDR3 is TGTGCCAGCCGGCCAGGACTATCTGGGGCCAACGTCCTGACTTTC. The encoded protein is CASRPGLSGANVLTF.

V gene TRBV13 combines with J gene TRBJ2-1; D gene ambiguous. This CDR3 is built from 17 residues. Germline loops: CDR1 PRHDT, CDR2 FYEKMQ (reference sequence). Trimming removed 2 bases at V and 0 bases at J, with 14 bases between. The DNA for the CDR3 is TGTGCCAGCAGCTTATGGGCGGTAGGGTTCTCCTACAATGAGCAGTTCTTC. This codes for CASSLWAVGFSYNEQFF. Full variable domain (remainder filled in from reference TRBV13 and TRBJ2-1): AAGVIQSPRHLIKEKRETATLKCYPIPRHDTVYWYQQGPGQDPQFLISFYEKMQSDKGSIPDRFSAQQFSDYHSELNMSSLELGDSALYFCASSLWAVGFSYNEQFFGPGTRLTVL.

This clonotype was recorded many times. The chain is built from TRBV7-2 and TRBJ2-2; 10 bases are a match to TRBD1. CDR3 length: 14 residues. Trimming at V came to 3 bases and at J to 6 bases, leaving 1 base not matched to a gene. Germline CDR1 and CDR2: SGHTA and FQGNSA. CDR3 bases: TGTGCCAGCAGCTTCGGACAGGGGGCCGGGGAGCTGTTTTTT. It translates to CASSFGQGAGELFF.

Turning to this clonotype: A read error may be the cause here, since a much bigger clone is one base away. As DNA, the CDR3 is TGTGCCAGCAGTTTGGGCCGTCAGCCCCACCATTTT. It encodes CASSLGRQPHHF. The chain has TRBV12-3 or TRBV12-4 and TRBJ1-5; D is unclear. There are 12 residues in the CDR3.

A few counts support this clonotype. The chain employs TRBV11-2 and TRBJ2-1; D is unresolved. CDR3 length: 15 amino acids. With 4 bases removed from V and 7 bases from J, the gap between germline ends came to 17 bases. The V gene's germline CDR1 is SGHAT and CDR2 FQNNGV. CDR3 in amino acids: CASSSTRKALNEQFF. The CDR3 DNA follows: TGTGCCAGCAGCTCCACTCGGAAGGCGCTGAATGAGCAGTTCTTC.